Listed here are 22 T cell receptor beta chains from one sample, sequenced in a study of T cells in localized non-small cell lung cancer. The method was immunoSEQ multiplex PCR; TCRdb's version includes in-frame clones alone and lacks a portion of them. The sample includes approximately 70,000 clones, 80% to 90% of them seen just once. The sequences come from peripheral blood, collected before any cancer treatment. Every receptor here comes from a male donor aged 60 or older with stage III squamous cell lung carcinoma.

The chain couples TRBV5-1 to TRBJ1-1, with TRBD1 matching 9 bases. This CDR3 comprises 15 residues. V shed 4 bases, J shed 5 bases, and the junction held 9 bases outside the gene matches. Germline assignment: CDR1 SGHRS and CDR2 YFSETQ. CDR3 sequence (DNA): TGCGCCAGCAGCCCTCGGACAGGGGAGGGTACTGAAGCTTTCTTT. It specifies CASSPRTGEGTEAFF.

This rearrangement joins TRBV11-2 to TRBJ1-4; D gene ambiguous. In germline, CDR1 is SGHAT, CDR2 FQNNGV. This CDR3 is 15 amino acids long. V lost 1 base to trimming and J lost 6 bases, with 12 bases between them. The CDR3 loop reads CASSLGPRSDEKLFF. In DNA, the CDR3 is TGTGCCAGCAGCTTAGGTCCGCGTTCAGATGAAAAACTGTTTTTT.

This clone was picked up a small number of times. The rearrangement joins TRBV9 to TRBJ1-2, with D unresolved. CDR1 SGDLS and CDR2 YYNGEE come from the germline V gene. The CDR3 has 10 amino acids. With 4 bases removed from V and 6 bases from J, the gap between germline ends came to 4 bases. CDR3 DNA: TGTGCCAGCAGCATCCATGGCTACACCTTC. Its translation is CASSIHGYTF.

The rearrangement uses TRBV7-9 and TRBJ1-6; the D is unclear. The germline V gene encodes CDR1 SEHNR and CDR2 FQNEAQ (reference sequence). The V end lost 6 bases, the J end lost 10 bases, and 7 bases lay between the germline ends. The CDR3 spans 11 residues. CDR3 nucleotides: TGTGCCAGCAGTGAGGGCTCACCCCTCCACTTT. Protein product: CASSEGSPLHF.

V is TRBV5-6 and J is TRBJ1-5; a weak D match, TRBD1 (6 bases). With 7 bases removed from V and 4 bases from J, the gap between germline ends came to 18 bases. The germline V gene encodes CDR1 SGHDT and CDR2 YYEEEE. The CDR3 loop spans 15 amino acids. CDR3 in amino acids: CASARWGLGNQPQHF. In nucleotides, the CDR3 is TGTGCCAGCGCCAGGTGGGGGCTAGGGAATCAGCCCCAGCATTTT.

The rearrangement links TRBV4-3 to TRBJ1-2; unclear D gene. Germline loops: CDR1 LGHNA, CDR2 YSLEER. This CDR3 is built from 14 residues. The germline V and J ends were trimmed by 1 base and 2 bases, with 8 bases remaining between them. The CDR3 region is CASSQVGKNYGYTF. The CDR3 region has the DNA TGCGCCAGCAGCCAAGTTGGGAAAAACTATGGCTACACCTTC.

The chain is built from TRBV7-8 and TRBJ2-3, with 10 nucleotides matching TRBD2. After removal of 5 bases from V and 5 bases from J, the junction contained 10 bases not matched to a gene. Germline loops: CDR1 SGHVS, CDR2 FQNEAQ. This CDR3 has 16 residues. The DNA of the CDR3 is TGTGCCAGCAGCGCCGCAGCGGGGGGGAGGGTAGATACGCAGTATTTT. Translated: CASSAAAGGRVDTQYF.

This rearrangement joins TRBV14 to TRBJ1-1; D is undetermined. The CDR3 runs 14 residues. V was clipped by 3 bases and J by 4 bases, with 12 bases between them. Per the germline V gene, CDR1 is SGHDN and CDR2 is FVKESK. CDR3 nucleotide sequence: TGTGCCAGCAGCCACAATATTCGGGGCACTGAAGCTTTCTTT. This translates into CASSHNIRGTEAFF. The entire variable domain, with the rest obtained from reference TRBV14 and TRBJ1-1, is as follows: EAGVTQFPSHSVIEKGQTVTLRCDPISGHDNLYWYRRVMGKEIKFLLHFVKESKQDESGMPNNRFLAERTGGTYSTLKVQPAELEDSGVYFCASSHNIRGTEAFFGQGTRLTVV.

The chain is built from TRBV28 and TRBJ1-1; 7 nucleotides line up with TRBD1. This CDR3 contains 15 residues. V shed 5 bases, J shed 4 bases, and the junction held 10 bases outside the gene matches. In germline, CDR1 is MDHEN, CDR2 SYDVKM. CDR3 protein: CASSGPRTGATEAFF. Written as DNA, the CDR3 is TGTGCCAGCAGTGGTCCTCGTACAGGGGCCACTGAAGCTTTCTTT. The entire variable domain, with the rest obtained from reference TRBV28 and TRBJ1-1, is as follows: DVKVTQSSRYLVKRTGEKVFLECVQDMDHENMFWYRQDPGLGLRLIYFSYDVKMKEKGDIPEGYSVSREKKERFSLILESASTNQTSMYLCASSGPRTGATEAFFGQGTRLTVV.

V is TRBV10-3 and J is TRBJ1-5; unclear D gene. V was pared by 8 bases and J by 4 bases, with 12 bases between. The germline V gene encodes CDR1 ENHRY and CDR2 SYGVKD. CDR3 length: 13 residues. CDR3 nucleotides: TGTGCCATCTCCCGCGACACGAATCAGCCCCAGCATTTT. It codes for CAISRDTNQPQHF.

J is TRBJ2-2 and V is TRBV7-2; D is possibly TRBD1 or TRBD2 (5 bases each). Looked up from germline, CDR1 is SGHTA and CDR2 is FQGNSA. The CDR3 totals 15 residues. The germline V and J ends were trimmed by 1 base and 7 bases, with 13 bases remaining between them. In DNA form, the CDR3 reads TGTGCCAGCAGCTTAGACACCGGGGCCGACGGGGAGCTGTTTTTT. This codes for CASSLDTGADGELFF. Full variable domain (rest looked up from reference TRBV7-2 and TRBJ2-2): GAGVSQSPSNKVTEKGKDVELRCDPISGHTALYWYRQSLGQGLEFLIYFQGNSAPDKSGLPSDRFSAERTGGSVSTLTIQRTQQEDSAVYLCASSLDTGADGELFFGEGSRLTVL.

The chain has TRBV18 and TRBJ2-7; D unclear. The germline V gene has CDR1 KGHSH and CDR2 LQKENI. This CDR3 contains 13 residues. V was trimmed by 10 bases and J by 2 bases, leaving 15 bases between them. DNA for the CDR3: TGTGCCACCCGCCCGGACGGTACCTACGAGCAGTACGTC. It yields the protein CATRPDGTYEQYV.

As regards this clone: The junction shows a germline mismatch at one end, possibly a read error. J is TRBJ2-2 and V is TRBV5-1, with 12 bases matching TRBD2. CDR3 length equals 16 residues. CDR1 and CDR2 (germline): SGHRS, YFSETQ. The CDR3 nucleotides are TGCGCCAGCAGTTTCGGACTAGCGGGGACCACCGGTGAGCTGTTTTTT. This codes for CASSFGLAGTTGELFF.

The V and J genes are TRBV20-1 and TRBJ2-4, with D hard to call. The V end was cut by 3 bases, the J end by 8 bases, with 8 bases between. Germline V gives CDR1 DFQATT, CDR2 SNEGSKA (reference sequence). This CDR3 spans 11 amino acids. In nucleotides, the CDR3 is TGCAGTGCTAGCCGCGAGGACATTCAGTACTTC. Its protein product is CSASREDIQYF.

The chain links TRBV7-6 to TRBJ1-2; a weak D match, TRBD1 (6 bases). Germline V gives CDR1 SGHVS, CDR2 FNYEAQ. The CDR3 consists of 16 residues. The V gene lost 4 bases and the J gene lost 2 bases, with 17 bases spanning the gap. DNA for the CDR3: TGTGCCAGCAGCTCACGGACAGCGACGCTCAACTATGGCTACACCTTC. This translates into CASSSRTATLNYGYTF.

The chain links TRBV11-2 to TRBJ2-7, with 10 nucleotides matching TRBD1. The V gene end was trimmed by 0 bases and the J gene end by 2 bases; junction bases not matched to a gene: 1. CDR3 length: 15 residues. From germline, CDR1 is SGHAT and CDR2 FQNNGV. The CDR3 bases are TGTGCCAGCAGCTTAGAGGGGACAGGGGCCTACGAGCAGTACGTC. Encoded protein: CASSLEGTGAYEQYV.

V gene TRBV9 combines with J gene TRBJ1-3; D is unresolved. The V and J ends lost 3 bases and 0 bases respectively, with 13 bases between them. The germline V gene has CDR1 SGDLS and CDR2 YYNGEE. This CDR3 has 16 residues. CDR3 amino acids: CASSAAGSNSGNTIYF. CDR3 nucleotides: TGTGCCAGCAGCGCTGCGGGCAGTAACTCTGGAAACACCATATATTTT.

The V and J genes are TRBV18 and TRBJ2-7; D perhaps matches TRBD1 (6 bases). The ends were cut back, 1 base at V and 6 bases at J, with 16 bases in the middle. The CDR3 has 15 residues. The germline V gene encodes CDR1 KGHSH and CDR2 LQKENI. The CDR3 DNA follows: TGTGCCAGCTCACCACTAGAGACAGGCCCGGGCGAGCAGTACGTC. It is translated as CASSPLETGPGEQYV.

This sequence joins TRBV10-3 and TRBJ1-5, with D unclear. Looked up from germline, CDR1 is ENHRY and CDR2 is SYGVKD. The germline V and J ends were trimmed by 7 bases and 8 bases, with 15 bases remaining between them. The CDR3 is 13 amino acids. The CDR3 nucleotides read TGTGCCATCACGAGTAGGCCGGGCGAGCCCCAGCATTTT. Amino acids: CAITSRPGEPQHF.

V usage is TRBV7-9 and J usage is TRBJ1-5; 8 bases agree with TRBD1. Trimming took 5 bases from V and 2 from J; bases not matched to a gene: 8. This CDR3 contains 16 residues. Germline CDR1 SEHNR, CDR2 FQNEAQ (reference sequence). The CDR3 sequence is CASSTGGGWGNQPQHF. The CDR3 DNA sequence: TGTGCCAGCAGCACAGGGGGAGGGTGGGGCAATCAGCCCCAGCATTTT.

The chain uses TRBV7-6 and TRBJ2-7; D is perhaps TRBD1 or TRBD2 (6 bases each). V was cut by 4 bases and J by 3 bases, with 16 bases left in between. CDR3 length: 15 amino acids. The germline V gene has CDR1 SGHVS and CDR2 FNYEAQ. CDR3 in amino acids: CASSSSGAGDYEQYF. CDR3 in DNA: TGTGCCAGCAGCTCCTCGGGGGCAGGAGACTACGAGCAGTACTTC. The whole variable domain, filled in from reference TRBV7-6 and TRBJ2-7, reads GAGVSQSPRYKVTKRGQDVALRCDPISGHVSLYWYRQALGQGPEFLTYFNYEAQQDKSGLPNDRFSAERPEGSISTLTIQRTEQRDSAMYRCASSSSGAGDYEQYFGPGTRLTVT.

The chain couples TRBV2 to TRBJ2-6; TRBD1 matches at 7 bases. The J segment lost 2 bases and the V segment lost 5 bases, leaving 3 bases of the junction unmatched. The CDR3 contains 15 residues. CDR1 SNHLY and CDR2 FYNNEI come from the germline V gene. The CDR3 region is CASSPQGAGANVLTF. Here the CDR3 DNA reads TGTGCCAGCAGTCCCCAGGGGGCTGGGGCCAACGTCCTGACTTTC.